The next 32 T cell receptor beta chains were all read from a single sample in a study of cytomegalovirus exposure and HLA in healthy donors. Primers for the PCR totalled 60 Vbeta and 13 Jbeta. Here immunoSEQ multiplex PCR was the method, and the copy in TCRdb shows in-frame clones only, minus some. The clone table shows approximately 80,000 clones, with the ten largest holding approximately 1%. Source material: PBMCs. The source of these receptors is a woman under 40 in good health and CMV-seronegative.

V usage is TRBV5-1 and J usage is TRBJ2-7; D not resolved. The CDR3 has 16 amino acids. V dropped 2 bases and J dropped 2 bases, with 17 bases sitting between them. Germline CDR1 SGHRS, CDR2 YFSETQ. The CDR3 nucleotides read TGCGCCAGCAGCTTAGACCCCAATACTATAGCCTACGAGCAGTACTTC. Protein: CASSLDPNTIAYEQYF.

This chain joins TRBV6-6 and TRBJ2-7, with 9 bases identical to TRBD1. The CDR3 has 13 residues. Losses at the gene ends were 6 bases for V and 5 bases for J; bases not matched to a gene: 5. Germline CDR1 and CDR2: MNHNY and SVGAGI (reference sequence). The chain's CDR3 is CASSLTGGHEQYF. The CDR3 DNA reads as TGTGCCAGCAGCCTCACAGGGGGCCACGAGCAGTACTTC.

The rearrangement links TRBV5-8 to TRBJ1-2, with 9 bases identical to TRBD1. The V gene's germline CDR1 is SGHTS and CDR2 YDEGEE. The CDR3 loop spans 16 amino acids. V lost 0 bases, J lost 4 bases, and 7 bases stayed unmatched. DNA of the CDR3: TGTGCCAGCAGCTTGGGGGGACAGGGTTCGCTCTATGGCTACACCTTC. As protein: CASSLGGQGSLYGYTF.

CDR3 in amino acids: CASSPRGTGVAGELFF. The DNA of the CDR3 is TGTGCCAGCAGCCCCCGGGGGACAGGGGTTGCCGGGGAGCTGTTTTTT. The chain employs TRBV9 and TRBJ2-2; 10 bases map to TRBD1. CDR1 is SGDLS and CDR2 is YYNGEE in the germline V gene. The CDR3 is made up of 16 amino acids. Losses at the gene ends were 4 bases for V and 6 bases for J; bases not matched to a gene: 9.

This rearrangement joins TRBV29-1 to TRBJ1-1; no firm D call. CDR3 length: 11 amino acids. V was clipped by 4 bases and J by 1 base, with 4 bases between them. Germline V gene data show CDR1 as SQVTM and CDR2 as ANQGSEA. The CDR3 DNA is TGCAGCGTTGGTAAGAACACTGAAGCTTTCTTT. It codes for CSVGKNTEAFF.

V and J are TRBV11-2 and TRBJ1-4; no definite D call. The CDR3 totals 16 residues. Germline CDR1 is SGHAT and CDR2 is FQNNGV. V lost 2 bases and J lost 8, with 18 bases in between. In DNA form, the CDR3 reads TGTGCCAGCAGCTTACGGCCTACCAGATCGGAGGAAAAACTGTTTTTT. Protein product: CASSLRPTRSEEKLFF.

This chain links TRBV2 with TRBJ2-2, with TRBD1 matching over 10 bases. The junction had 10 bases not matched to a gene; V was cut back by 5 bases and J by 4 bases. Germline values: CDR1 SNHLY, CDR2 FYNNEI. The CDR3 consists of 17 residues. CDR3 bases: TGTGCCAGCAGTTCCTCCGGGACAGGGGATGCCACCGGGGAGCTGTTTTTT. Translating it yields CASSSSGTGDATGELFF.

CDR3 sequence reads: CASSFERGELFF. The CDR3 DNA reads as TGTGCCAGCAGCTTTGAGCGGGGGGAGCTGTTTTTT. The chain carries TRBV5-8 and TRBJ2-2; D is perhaps TRBD2 (5 bases). The length of the CDR3 is 12 residues. Germline assignment: CDR1 SGHTS and CDR2 YDEGEE. Trimming removed 2 bases from V and 8 bases from J, with 7 bases in between. Looking up the rest from reference TRBV5-8 and TRBJ2-2 gives the full variable domain: EAGVTQSPTHLIKTRGQQATLRCSPISGHTSVYWYQQALGLGLQFLLWYDEGEERNRGNFPPRFSGRQFPNYSSELNVNALELEDSALYLCASSFERGELFFGEGSRLTVL.

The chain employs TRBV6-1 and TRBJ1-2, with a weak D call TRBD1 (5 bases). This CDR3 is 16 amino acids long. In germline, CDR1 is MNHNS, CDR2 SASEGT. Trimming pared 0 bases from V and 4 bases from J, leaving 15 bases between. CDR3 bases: TGTGCCAGCAGTGAAGCTGGAGGGGCCGCCAGCTATGGCTACACCTTC. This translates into CASSEAGGAASYGYTF.

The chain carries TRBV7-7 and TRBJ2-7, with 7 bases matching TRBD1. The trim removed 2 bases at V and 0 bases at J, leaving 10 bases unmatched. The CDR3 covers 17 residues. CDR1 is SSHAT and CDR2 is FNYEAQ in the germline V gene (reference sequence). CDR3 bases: TGTGCCAGCAGCTTAAGGGGGTGGGGACAGTACTCCTACGAGCAGTACTTC. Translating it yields CASSLRGWGQYSYEQYF.

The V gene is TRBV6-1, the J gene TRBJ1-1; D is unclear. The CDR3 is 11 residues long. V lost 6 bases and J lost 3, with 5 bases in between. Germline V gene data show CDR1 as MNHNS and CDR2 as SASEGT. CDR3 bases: TGTGCCAGCAGCAAGCACACTGAAGCTTTCTTT. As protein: CASSKHTEAFF.

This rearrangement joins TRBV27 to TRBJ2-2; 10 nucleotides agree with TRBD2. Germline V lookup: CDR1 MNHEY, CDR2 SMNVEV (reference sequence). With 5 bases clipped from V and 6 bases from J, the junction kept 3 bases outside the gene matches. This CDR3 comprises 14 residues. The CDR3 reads CASSPSGSPGELFF. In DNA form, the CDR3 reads TGTGCCAGCAGTCCTAGCGGGAGTCCCGGGGAGCTGTTTTTT.

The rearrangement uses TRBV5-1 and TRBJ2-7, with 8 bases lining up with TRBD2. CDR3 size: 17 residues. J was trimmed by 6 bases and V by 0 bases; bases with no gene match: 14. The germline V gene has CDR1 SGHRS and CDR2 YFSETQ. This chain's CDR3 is CASSLGAGGGLKGEQYF. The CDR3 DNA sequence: TGCGCCAGCAGCTTGGGGGCCGGGGGGGGACTGAAGGGCGAGCAGTACTTC.

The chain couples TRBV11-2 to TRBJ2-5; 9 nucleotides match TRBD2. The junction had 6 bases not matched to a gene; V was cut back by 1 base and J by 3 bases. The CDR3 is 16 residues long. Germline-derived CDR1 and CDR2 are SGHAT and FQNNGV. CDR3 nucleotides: TGTGCCAGCAGCTTAGCAGGTAGCGGGGGAGAAGAGACCCAGTACTTC. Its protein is CASSLAGSGGEETQYF.

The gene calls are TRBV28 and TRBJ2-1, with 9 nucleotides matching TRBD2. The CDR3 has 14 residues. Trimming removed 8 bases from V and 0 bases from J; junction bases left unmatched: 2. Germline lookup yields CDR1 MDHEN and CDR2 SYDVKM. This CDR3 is CASEAGGSYNEQFF. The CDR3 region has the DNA TGTGCCAGCGAAGCGGGAGGCTCCTACAATGAGCAGTTCTTC.

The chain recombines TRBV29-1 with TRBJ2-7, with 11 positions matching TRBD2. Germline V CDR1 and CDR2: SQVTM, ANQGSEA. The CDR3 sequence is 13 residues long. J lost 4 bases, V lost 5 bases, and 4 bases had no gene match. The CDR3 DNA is TGCAGCGTTCTTAGCGGGAGGGGGTACGAGCAGTACTTC. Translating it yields CSVLSGRGYEQYF.

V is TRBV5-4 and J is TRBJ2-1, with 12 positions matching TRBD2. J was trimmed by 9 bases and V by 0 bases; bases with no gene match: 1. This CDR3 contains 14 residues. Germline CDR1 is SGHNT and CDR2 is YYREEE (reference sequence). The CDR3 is CASSLGLAGAEQFF. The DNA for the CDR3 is TGTGCCAGCAGCTTGGGACTAGCGGGAGCTGAGCAGTTCTTC.

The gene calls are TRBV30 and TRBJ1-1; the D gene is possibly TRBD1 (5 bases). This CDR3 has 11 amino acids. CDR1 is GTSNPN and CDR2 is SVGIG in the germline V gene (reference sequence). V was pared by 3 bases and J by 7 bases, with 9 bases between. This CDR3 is CAWRRGFEAFF. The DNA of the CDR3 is TGTGCCTGGAGAAGGGGTTTTGAAGCTTTCTTT.

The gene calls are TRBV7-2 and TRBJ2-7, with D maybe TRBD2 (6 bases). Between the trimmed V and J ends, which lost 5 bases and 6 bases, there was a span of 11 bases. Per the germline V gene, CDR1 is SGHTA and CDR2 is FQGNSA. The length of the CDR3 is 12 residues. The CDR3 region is CASSPPGSEQYF. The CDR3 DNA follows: TGTGCCAGCAGCCCGCCCGGGAGCGAGCAGTACTTC.

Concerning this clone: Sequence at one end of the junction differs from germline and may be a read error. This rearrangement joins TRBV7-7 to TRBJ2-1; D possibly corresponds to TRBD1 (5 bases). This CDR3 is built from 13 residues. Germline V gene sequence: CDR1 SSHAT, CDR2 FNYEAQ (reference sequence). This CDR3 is CASSFQQGDEQFF. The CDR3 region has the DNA TGTGCTAGCAGCTTCCAGCAGGGCGATGAGCAGTTCTTC.

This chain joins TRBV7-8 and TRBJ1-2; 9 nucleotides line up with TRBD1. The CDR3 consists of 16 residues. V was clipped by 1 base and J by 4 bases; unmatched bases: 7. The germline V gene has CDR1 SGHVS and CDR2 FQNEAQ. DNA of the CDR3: TGTGCCAGCAGCTTAGGTTCACAGGGGGCGGGCTATGGCTACACCTTC. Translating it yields CASSLGSQGAGYGYTF.

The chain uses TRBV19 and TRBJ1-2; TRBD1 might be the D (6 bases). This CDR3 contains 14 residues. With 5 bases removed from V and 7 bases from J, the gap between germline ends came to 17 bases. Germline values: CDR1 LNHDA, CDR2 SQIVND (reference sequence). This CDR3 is CASSFGQSTGGYTF. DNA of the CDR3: TGTGCCAGTAGTTTCGGACAGTCGACGGGTGGCTACACCTTC. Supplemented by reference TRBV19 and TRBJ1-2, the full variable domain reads DGGITQSPKYLFRKEGQNVTLSCEQNLNHDAMYWYRQDPGQGLRLIYYSQIVNDFQKGDIAEGYSVSREKKESFPLTVTSAQKNPTAFYLCASSFGQSTGGYTFGSGTRLTVV.

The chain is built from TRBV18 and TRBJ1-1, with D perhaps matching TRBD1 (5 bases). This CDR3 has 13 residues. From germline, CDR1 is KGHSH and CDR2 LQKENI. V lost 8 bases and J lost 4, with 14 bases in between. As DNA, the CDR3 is TGTGCCAGCACGACCGGGGGAGGCACTGAAGCTTTCTTT. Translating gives CASTTGGGTEAFF.

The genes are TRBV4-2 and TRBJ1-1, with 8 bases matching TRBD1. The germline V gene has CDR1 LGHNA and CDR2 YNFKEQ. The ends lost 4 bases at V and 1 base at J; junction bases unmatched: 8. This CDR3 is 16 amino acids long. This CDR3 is CASSPYSTGGNTEAFF. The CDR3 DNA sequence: TGTGCCAGCAGCCCCTACTCAACAGGGGGGAACACTGAAGCTTTCTTT.

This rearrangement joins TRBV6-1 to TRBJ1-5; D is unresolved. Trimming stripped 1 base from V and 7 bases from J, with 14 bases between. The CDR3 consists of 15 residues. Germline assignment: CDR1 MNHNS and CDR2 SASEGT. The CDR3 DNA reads TGTGCCAGCAGTGAAGGGCATTTGGGAGACCAGCCCCAGCATTTT. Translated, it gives CASSEGHLGDQPQHF.

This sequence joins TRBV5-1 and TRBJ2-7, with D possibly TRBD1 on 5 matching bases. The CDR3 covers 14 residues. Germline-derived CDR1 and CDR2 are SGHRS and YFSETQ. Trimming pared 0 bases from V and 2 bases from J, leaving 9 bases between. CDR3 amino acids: CASSLGGQAYEQYF. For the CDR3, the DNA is TGCGCCAGCAGCTTGGGGGGCCAAGCCTACGAGCAGTACTTC.

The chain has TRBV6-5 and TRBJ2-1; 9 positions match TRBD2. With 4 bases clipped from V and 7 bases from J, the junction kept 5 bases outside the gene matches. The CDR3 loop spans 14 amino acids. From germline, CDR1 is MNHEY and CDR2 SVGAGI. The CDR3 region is CASSFGLAGNEQFF. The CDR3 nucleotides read TGTGCCAGCAGTTTCGGGCTAGCGGGGAATGAGCAGTTCTTC.

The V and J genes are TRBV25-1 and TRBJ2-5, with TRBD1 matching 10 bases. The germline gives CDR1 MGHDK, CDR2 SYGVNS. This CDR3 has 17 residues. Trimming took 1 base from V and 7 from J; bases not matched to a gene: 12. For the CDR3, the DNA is TGTGCCAGCAGTGAATCCCTGCCGGGACAGGGGTCGGGGACCCAGTACTTC. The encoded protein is CASSESLPGQGSGTQYF.

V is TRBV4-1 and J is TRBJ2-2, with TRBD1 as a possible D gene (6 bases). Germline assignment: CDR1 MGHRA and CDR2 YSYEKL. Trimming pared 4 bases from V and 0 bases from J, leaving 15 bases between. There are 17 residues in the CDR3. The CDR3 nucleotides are TGCGCCAGCAGCCGCACCTTGGGGACACCGAACACCGGGGAGCTGTTTTTT. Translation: CASSRTLGTPNTGELFF.

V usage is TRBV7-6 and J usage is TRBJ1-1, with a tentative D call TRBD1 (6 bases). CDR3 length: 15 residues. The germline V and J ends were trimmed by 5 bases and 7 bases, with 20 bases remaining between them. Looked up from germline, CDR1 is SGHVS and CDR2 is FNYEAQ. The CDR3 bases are TGTGCCAGCAGCCCGCCAAGTGGGGGCCTGGGTGAAGCTTTCTTT. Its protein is CASSPPSGGLGEAFF.

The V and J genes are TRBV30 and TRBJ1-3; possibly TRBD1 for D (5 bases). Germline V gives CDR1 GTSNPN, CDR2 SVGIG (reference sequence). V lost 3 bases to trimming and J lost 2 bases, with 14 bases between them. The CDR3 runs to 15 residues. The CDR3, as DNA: TGTGCCTGGAGGGAAAGGGGTAGGGCTGGAAACACCATATATTTT. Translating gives CAWRERGRAGNTIYF.

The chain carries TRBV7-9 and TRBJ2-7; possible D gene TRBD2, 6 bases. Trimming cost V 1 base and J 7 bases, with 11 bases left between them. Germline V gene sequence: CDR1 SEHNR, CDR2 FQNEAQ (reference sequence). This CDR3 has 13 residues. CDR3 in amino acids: CASSLGPGGEQYF. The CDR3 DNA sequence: TGTGCCAGCAGCTTAGGGCCCGGAGGGGAGCAGTACTTC.